This T cell receptor (beta chain) derives from a study of T-cell reconstitution after alpha-beta-depleted transplantation in children. Whole-study findings and limits: Several hundred expanded graft clones reportedly supplied alpha-beta T cells about two months after transplant. In some patients, recipient T cells and intrathymic progenitors surviving conditioning explained high day-60 diversity.

V was shortened by 1 base and J by 4 bases, with 7 bases between the two germline ends. Germline CDR1 and CDR2: SGHVS and FQNEAQ. This CDR3 contains 13 residues. The table lists this clonotype with many counts. The target antigen is unknown. Unique molecular identifiers tagged the TCRbeta library. TCRdb re-called the PCR reads through MiXCR, storing one row per CDR3 protein. The table lists some 150,000 distinct CDR3 sequences, about 9% of them singletons. Sequencing used PBMCs, mostly from graft donor cells, obtained 180 days after TCRalphabeta/CD19-depleted stem cell transplant. This sequence originates from a female patient aged 2-10 years who had a stem cell transplant for congenital amegakaryocytic thrombocytopenia, so the T cells may come from the graft donor. The chain links TRBV7-8 to TRBJ1-2; D is undetermined. The DNA of the CDR3 is TGTGCCAGCAGCTTAGTTCCGGGCTATGGCTACACCTTC. Encoded protein: CASSLVPGYGYTF.